The clone carrying this TCR beta chain was counted many times. No antigen is known for it. It was RNA transcripts that yielded the amplified TCR beta CDR3 regions. TCR CDR3 underwent first-round RT-PCR with the HTBI primer set. TCRdb fed the multiplex PCR reads into MiXCR, producing one record per CDR3 protein. The data show about 290,000 distinct CDR3 sequences, with approximately 15% seen just once and around 35% held by the top ten. The sample is drawn from a study of T cells in Graves' hyperthyroidism and ophthalmopathy. Notes on the study in general: It was a median 6.5 months before onset that the model predicted ophthalmopathy.

The CDR3 covers 14 residues. Germline V gene data show CDR1 as MDHEN and CDR2 as SYDVKM. Trimming cost V 2 bases and J 9 bases, with 14 bases left between them. This clonotype was obtained from a man in his thirties or forties with Graves' hyperthyroidism. V and J are TRBV28 and TRBJ2-1; D call uncertain. Sequencing input: blood. CDR3 in amino acids: CASSLMGAGVEQFF. The CDR3 DNA is TGTGCCAGCAGTTTAATGGGTGCAGGCGTTGAGCAGTTCTTC.